One and the same sample provided the 6 T cell receptor beta chains below, sequenced in a study of neurological immune-mediated disorders. As for time point: technical triplicate 3. TCRdb used MiXCR to reprocess the 5' RACE reads, holding one entry per CDR3 protein. The sample records under 45,000 distinct CDR3 sequences, about a fifth being singletons. The sequenced sample consisted of PBMCs. These TCRs come from a man in his sixties with HTLV-1-associated myelopathy (HAM/TSP).

In its sample, this clonotype is medium-sized. The limits of the CDR3 on the DNA are not certain, so only TCRdb's listed CDR3 is given. The chain recombines TRBV20-1 with TRBJ1-2. The CDR3 is 18 amino acids in total, end residues counted. The germline gives CDR1 DFQATT, CDR2 SNEGSKA (reference sequence). Here the CDR3 reads CSFYICSARDNRNYGYTF.

This clonotype appeared many times. The rearrangement links TRBV7-2 to TRBJ2-2; D might be TRBD1 (6 bases). CDR3 size: 14 residues. Per the germline V gene, CDR1 is SGHTA and CDR2 is FQGNSA. V was shortened by 3 bases and J by 4 bases, with 9 bases between the two germline ends. CDR3 residues: CASSLGRGTGELFF. CDR3 nucleotides: TGTGCCAGCAGCTTGGGCAGGGGCACCGGGGAGCTGTTTTTT.

In its sample, this clonotype was seen many times. The V gene is TRBV20-1, the J gene TRBJ2-2; TRBD2 matches 10 bases. Germline V gene sequence: CDR1 DFQATT, CDR2 SNEGSKA (reference sequence). The V gene end was trimmed by 1 base and the J gene end by 5 bases; junction bases not matched to a gene: 7. This CDR3 is built from 16 residues. DNA of the CDR3: TGCAGTGCTAGAGCTCTAGCGGGAGTAAAAACCGGGGAGCTGTTTTTT. Protein: CSARALAGVKTGELFF.

This clonotype was picked up many times. This chain uses TRBV3-1 with TRBJ2-7, with D possibly being TRBD2 (6 bases). Trimming removed 3 bases from V and 2 bases from J, with 11 bases in between. The CDR3 runs to 14 residues. CDR1 LGHDT and CDR2 YNNKEL come from the germline V gene (reference sequence). This CDR3 is CASSQGLATYEQYF. The DNA of the CDR3 is TGTGCCAGCAGCCAGGGACTGGCCACCTACGAGCAGTACTTC.

V gene TRBV5-1 combines with J gene TRBJ1-2, with 7 bases aligning to TRBD1. With V trimmed by 2 bases and J by 7 bases, 5 bases remained unmatched. Germline CDR1 SGHRS, CDR2 YFSETQ. This CDR3 contains 13 residues. The CDR3 reads CASSFKGASGYTF. The CDR3 DNA reads as TGCGCCAGCAGCTTCAAGGGGGCGAGTGGCTACACCTTC.

The J gene is TRBJ1-5, the V gene TRBV19, with unresolved D. CDR1 is LNHDA, CDR2 SQIVND, per germline (reference sequence). The CDR3 runs 17 residues. Trimming shortened V by 5 bases and J by 0 bases, and 17 bases separated the two germline ends. CDR3 bases: TGTGCCAGTAGTTGGGCCTCACGCCTAAATAGCAATCAGCCCCAGCATTTT. This gives the protein CASSWASRLNSNQPQHF.